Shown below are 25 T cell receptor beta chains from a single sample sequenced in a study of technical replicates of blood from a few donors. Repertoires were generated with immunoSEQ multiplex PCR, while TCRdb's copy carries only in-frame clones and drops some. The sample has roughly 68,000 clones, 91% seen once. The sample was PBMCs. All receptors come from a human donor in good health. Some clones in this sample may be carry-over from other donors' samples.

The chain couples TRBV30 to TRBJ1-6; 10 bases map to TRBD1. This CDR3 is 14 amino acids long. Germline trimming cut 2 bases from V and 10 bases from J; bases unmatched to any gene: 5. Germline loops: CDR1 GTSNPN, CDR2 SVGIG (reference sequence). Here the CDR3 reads CAWSRGQGRSPLHF. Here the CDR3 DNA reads TGTGCCTGGAGTAGGGGACAGGGGCGGTCACCCCTCCACTTT.

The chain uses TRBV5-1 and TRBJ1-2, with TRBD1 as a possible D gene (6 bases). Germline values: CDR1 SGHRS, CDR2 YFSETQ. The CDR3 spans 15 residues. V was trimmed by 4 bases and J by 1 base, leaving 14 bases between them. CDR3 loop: CASSAPDSFNYGYTF. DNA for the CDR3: TGCGCCAGCAGCGCCCCGGACAGTTTTAACTATGGCTACACCTTC.

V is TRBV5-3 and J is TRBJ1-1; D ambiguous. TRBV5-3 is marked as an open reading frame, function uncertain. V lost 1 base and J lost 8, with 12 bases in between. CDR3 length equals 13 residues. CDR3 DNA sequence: TGTGCCAGAAGCTTGCTTTGTCGGCGGGAAGCTTTCTTT. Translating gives CARSLLCRREAFF.

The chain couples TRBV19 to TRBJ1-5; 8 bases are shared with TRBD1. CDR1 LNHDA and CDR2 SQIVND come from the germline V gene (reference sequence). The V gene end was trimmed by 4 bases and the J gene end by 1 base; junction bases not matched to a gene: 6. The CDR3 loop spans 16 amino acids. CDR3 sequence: CASSKDRARSNQPQHF. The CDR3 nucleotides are TGTGCCAGTAGTAAGGACAGGGCAAGGAGCAATCAGCCCCAGCATTTT. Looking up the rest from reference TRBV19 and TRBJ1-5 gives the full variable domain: DGGITQSPKYLFRKEGQNVTLSCEQNLNHDAMYWYRQDPGQGLRLIYYSQIVNDFQKGDIAEGYSVSREKKESFPLTVTSAQKNPTAFYLCASSKDRARSNQPQHFGDGTRLSIL.

The CDR3 sequence: CASSQRASGRPDTQYF. In DNA form, the CDR3 reads TGTGCCAGCAGCCAGAGGGCCAGCGGGAGGCCGGATACGCAGTATTTT. J is TRBJ2-3 and V is TRBV7-2, with TRBD2 identical over 9 bases. J lost 6 bases, V lost 5 bases, and 12 bases had no gene match. CDR3 length equals 16 residues. In germline, CDR1 is SGHTA, CDR2 FQGNSA.

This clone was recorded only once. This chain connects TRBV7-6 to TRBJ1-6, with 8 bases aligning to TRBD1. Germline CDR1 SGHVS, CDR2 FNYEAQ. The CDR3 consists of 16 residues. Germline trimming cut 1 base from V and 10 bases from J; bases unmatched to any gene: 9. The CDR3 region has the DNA TGTGCCAGCAGCTTAGAGGGTGGCAGGGGGCAATCACCCCTCCACTTT. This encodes CASSLEGGRGQSPLHF.

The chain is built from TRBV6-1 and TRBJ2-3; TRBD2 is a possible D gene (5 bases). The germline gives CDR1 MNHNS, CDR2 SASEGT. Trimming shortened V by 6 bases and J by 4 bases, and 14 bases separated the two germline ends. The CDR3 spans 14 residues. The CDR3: CASSRTRTADTQYF. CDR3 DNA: TGTGCCAGCAGCCGCACTAGGACGGCAGATACGCAGTATTTT.

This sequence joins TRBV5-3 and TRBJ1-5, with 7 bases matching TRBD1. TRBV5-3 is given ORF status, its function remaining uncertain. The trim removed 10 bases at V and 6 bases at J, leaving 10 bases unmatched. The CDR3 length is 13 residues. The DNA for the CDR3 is TGTGCCGGGTCTAAAGGGGGCCGTCAGCCCCAGCATTTT. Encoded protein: CAGSKGGRQPQHF.

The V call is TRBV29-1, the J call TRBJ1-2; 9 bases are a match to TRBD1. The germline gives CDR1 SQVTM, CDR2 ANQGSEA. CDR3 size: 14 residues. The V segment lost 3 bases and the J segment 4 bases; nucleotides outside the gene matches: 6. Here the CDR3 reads CSVEGTGQGYGYTF. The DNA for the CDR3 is TGCAGCGTTGAGGGGACGGGACAGGGCTATGGCTACACCTTC.

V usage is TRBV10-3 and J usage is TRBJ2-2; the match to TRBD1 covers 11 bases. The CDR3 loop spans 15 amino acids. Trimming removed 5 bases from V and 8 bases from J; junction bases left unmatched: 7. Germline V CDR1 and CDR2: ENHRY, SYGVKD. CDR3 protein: CAISKLGQGAGELFF. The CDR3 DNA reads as TGTGCCATCAGTAAACTAGGACAGGGGGCAGGGGAGCTGTTTTTT.

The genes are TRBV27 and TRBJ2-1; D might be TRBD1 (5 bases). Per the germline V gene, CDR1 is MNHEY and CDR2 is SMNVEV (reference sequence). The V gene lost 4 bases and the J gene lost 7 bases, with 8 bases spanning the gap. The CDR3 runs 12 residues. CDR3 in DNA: TGTGCCAGCAGTTCTAGGGGAAATGAGCAGTTCTTC. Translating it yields CASSSRGNEQFF.

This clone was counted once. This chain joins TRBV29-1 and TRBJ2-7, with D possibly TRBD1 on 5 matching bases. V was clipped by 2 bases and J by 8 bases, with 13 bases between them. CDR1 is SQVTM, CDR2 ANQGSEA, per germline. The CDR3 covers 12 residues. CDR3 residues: CSVEHNKGKQYF. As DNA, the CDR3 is TGCAGCGTTGAACACAACAAGGGGAAGCAGTACTTC.

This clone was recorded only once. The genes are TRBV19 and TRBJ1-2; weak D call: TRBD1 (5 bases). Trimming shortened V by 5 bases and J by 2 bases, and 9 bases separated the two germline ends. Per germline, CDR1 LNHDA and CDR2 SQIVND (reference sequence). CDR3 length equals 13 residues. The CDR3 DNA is TGTGCCAGTAGTGCAGGGCCCAACTATGGCTACACCTTC. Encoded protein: CASSAGPNYGYTF.

CDR3 coding DNA: TGTGCCAGCAGTAACCGAGGGATCACTGAAGCTTTCTTT. The encoded protein is CASSNRGITEAFF. The rearrangement uses TRBV7-2 and TRBJ1-1; D gene unclear. Trimming cost V 6 bases and J 4 bases, with 12 bases left between them. The germline CDR1 and CDR2 sequences are SGHTA and FQGNSA. CDR3 length equals 13 residues.

CDR3 amino acids: CASRTGGVDNEQFF. The CDR3 DNA reads as TGTGCCAGCCGGACAGGGGGCGTCGACAATGAGCAGTTCTTC. V and J are TRBV19 and TRBJ2-1; 11 nucleotides agree with TRBD1. V trimming: 9 bases; J trimming: 5 bases; junction bases outside the gene matches: 6. This CDR3 comprises 14 residues. From germline, CDR1 is LNHDA and CDR2 SQIVND (reference sequence). The full variable domain, with the rest looked up from reference TRBV19 and TRBJ2-1, is DGGITQSPKYLFRKEGQNVTLSCEQNLNHDAMYWYRQDPGQGLRLIYYSQIVNDFQKGDIAEGYSVSREKKESFPLTVTSAQKNPTAFYLCASRTGGVDNEQFFGPGTRLTVL.

CDR3 nucleotide sequence: TGTGCCAGAAGCTTGGCAAGGACTAGCGGAAAGAGCTCCTACAATGAGCAGTTCTTC. This encodes CARSLARTSGKSSYNEQFF. This chain connects TRBV5-3 to TRBJ2-1, with 10 bases lining up with TRBD2. TRBV5-3 is given ORF status, its function remaining uncertain. CDR3 length equals 19 residues. The V and J ends lost 0 bases and 0 bases, in that order; junction bases with no gene match: 9.

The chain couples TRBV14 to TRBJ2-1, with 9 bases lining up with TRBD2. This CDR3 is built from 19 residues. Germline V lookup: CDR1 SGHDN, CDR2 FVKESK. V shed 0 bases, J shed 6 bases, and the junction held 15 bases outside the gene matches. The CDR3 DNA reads TGTGCCAGCAGCCAAGATCTTCGGCGGGGGGGCCTCAGGGGCAATGAGCAGTTCTTC. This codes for CASSQDLRRGGLRGNEQFF.

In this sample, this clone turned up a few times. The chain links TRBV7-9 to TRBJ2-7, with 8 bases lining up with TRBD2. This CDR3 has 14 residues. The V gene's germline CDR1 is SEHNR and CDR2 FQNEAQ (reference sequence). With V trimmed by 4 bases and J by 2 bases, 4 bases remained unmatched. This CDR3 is CASSSSGGTYEQYF. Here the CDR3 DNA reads TGTGCCAGCAGCTCCTCGGGGGGGACCTACGAGCAGTACTTC.

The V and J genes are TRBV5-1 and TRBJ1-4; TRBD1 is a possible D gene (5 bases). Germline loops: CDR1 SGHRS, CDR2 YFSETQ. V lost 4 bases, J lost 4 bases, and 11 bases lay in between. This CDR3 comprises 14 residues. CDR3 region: CASSGTGLNEKLFF. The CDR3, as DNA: TGCGCCAGCAGCGGAACAGGCCTTAATGAAAAACTGTTTTTT.

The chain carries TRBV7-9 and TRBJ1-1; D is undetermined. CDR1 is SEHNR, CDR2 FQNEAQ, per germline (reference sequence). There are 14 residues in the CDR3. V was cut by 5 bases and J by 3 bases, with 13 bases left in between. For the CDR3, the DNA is TGTGCCAGCAGCCCCGGGGTCCTGGACACTGAAGCTTTCTTT. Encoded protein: CASSPGVLDTEAFF.

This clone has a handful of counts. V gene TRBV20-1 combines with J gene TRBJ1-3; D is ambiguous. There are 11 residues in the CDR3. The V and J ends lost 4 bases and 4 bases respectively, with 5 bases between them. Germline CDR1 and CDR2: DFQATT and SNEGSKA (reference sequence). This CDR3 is CSANLGNTIYF. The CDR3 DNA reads TGCAGTGCTAATCTGGGAAACACCATATATTTT.

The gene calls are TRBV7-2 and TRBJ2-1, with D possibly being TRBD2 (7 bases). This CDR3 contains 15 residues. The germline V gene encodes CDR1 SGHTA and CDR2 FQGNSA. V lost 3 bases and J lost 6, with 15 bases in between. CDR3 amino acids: CASSFLAGGPNEQFF. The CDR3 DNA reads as TGTGCCAGCAGCTTCTTAGCCGGGGGGCCCAATGAGCAGTTCTTC.

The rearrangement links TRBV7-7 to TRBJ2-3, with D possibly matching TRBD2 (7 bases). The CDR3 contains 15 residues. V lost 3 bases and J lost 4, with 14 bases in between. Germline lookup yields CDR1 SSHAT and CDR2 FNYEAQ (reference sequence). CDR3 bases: TGTGCCAGCAGCTTGGGGGGGGCGTCAGCAGATACGCAGTATTTT. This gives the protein CASSLGGASADTQYF.

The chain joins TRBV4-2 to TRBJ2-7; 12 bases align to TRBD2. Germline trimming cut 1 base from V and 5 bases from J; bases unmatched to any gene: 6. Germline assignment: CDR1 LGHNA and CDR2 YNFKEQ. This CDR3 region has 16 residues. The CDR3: CASSQGPSGRGNEQYF. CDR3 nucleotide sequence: TGTGCCAGCAGCCAAGGGCCTAGCGGGAGGGGAAACGAGCAGTACTTC.

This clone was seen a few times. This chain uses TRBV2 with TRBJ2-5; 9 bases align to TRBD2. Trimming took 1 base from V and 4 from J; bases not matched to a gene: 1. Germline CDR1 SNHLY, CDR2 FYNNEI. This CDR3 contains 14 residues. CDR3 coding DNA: TGTGCCAGCAGTGAAGGGCGGGGGGGAGAGACCCAGTACTTC. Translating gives CASSEGRGGETQYF.